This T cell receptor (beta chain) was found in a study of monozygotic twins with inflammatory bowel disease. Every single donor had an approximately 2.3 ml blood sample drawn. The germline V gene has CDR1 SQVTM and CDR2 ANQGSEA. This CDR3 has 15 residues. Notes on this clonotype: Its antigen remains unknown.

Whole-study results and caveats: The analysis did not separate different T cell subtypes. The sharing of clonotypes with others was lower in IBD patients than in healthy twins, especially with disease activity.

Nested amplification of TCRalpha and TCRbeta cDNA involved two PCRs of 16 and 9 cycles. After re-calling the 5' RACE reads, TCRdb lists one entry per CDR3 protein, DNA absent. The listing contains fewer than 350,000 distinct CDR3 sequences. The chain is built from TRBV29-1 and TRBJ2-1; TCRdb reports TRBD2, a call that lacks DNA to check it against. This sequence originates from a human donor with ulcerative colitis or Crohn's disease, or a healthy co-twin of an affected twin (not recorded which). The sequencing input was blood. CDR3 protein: CSVEWASGKDNEQFF.